The text below deals with one TCR beta chain. Its cognate antigen is unknown. This record belongs to a study of shared clonotypes between healthy human individuals. Germline lookup yields CDR1 SQVTM and CDR2 ANQGSEA. The CDR3 contains 16 residues. The J segment lost 3 bases and the V segment lost 8 bases, leaving 15 bases of the junction unmatched. Sequencing was performed with immunoSEQ multiplex PCR; in TCRdb, only in-frame clones are kept and a portion is missing. This sample has some 2,500,000 clones; approximately 93% occur once, and the top ten carry approximately 0.35%. CD4+ cells yielded CD45RA+ naive and CD45RA-negative memory subsets. General study findings and limits: Naive CD4 clonotype sharing across a few donors was roughly 5%. Only blood was sampled, and tissue TCR repertoires likely differ from blood ones. Clonotypes shared by all four donors outscored non-shared clonotypes in generation probability.

The rearrangement uses TRBV29-1 and TRBJ2-2, with TRBD2 identical over 7 bases. The clonotype originates from a young man in good health. Some clones in this sample may be carry-over from other donors' samples. The material sequenced was naive CD4+ T cells from PBMCs. Regarding subset: CD45RA+ positively selected. The CDR3 loop reads CSIPAPGGTHTGELFF. The CDR3 nucleotides read TGCAGCATTCCAGCCCCCGGGGGGACCCACACCGGGGAGCTGTTTTTT.